This T cell receptor beta chain was captured in a study of Graves' ophthalmopathy and Graves' hyperthyroidism. What supplied the PBMCs was approximately 10 ml of fresh peripheral blood. RNA transcripts were the source from which TCR beta CDR3 regions were amplified. HTBI primers were used in a first-round RT-PCR, which preceded a second-round multiplex PCR. TCRdb re-called the multiplex PCR reads with MiXCR, one entry per CDR3 protein. The table lists roughly 300,000 distinct CDR3 sequences, 17% of them singletons. Trimming left V 9 bases short and J 0 bases short, with 15 bases between. This CDR3 is built from 16 residues. The germline V gene encodes CDR1 ENHRY and CDR2 SYGVKD. The sample holds many counts of this clonotype.

The source is an adult man with Graves' ophthalmopathy. Material for sequencing was peripheral blood. This chain links TRBV10-3 with TRBJ2-6; unclear D gene. The CDR3 nucleotides read TGTGCCATACCGGCCAGCCTCTACTCTGGGGCCAACGTCCTGACTTTC. Its protein is CAIPASLYSGANVLTF.